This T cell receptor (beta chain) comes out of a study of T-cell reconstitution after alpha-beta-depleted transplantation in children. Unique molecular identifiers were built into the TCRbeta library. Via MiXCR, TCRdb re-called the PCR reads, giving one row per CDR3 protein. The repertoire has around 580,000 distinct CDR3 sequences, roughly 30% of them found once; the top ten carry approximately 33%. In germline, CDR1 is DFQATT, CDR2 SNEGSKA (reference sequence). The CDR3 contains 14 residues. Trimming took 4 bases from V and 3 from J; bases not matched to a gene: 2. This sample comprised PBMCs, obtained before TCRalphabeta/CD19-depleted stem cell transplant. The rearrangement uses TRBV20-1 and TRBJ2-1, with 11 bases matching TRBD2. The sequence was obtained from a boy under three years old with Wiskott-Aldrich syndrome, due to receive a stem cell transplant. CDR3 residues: CSAIGLAGYNEQFF. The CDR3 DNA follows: TGCAGTGCTATAGGACTAGCGGGCTACAATGAGCAGTTCTTC.